The source of this TCR beta chain is a study of T cell changes during pregnancy in multiple sclerosis. Looked up from germline, CDR1 is SEHNR and CDR2 is FQNEAQ (reference sequence). This CDR3 has 14 amino acids. V lost 4 bases and J lost 6; bases outside the gene matches: 1. TCRdb keeps only in-frame clones here, not all; method: immunoSEQ multiplex PCR. The sample lists approximately 44,000 clones; approximately 91% were seen once. The source is a female donor with multiple sclerosis, enrolled in a pregnancy study. Sequenced material: CD8+ T cells from peripheral blood mononuclear cells, taken in the third trimester of pregnancy. The chain combines TRBV7-9 with TRBJ2-7, with TRBD2 matching over 15 bases. Here the CDR3 DNA reads TGTGCCAGCAGCTCGGGACTAGCGGGAGGCGAGCAGTACTTC. This encodes CASSSGLAGGEQYF. The whole variable domain, remainder taken from reference TRBV7-9 and TRBJ2-7, is DTGVSQNPRHKITKRGQNVTFRCDPISEHNRLYWYRQTLGQGPEFLTYFQNEAQLEKSRLLSDRFSAERPKGSFSTLEIQRTEQGDSAMYLCASSSGLAGGEQYFGPGTRLTVT.